This is a list of T cell receptor beta chains from one sample in a study of tumor-infiltrating lymphocytes in primary liver carcinoma. One entry per CDR3 protein, called by TCRdb with MiXCR from the multiplex PCR reads. The sample gives 150,000 to 200,000 distinct CDR3 sequences, approximately 80% of which show up once; 15% to 20% is in the top ten. Input material: tumor tissue from primary liver carcinoma. The receptors here all came from a middle-aged man with primary liver carcinoma and hepatitis B virus infection. Both conserved end residues are part of each CDR3. A D gene is named only where the DNA matches it firmly.

TRBV5-6	TRBJ1-1	TRBD1	CASSLGDRVTEAFF
TRBV5-4	TRBJ2-3	-	CASSLLQGEGDTQYF
TRBV12-3/TRBV12-4	TRBJ2-1	TRBD2	CASLTSGRYNEQSF
TRBV20-1	TRBJ2-1	-	CSATDWDDEQFF
TRBV7-8	TRBJ2-3	-	CASGQMAGPLRDTQYF
TRBV6-1	TRBJ1-2	-	CVSSDRLFYGYIF
TRBV5-4	TRBJ2-6	TRBD1	CATSQGQGTSGVNVLTF
TRBV7-8	TRBJ2-7	-	CASSLCREREQYF
TRBV6-2/TRBV6-3	TRBJ2-7	TRBD2	CASSYKPSGYYDQYF
TRBV12-3/TRBV12-4	TRBJ1-5	-	CASSLNRGINQSQHF
TRBV11-2	TRBJ2-5	-	CVSNLTPHDGETQYF
TRBV12-3/TRBV12-4	TRBJ2-1	-	CASISASDTYNEHFF
TRBV4-2	TRBJ2-2	-	CARSQGLAGQGELFF
TRBV4-2	TRBJ2-1	TRBD1	CASSHAGGQGNNVHFF
TRBV11-2	TRBJ2-7	-	CVSNSNRNSYEQYF
TRBV11-1	TRBJ2-4	-	CGSSFPWTGGTKNIQYF
TRBV29-1	TRBJ2-3	-	CSAWHADTQYF